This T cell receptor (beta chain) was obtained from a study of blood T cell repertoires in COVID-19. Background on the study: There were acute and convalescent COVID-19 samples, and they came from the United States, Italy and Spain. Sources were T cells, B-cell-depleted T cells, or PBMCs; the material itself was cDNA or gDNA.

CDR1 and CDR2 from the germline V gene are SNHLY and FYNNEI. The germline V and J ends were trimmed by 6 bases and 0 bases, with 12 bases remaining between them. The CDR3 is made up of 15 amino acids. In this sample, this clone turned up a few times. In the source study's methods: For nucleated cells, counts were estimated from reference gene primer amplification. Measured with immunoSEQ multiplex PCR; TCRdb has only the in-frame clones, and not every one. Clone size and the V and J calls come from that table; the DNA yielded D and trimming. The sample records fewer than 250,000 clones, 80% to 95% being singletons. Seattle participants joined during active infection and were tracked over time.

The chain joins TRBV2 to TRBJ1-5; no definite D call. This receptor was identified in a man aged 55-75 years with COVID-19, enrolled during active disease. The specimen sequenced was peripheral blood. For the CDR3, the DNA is TGTGCCAGCAGGATCAGGCACGATAGCAATCAGCCCCAGCATTTT. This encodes CASRIRHDSNQPQHF. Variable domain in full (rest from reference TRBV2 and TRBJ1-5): EPEVTQTPSHQVTQMGQEVILRCVPISNHLYFYWYRQILGQKVEFLVSFYNNEISEKSEIFDDQFSVERPDGSNFTLKIRSTKLEDSAMYFCASRIRHDSNQPQHFGDGTRLSIL.